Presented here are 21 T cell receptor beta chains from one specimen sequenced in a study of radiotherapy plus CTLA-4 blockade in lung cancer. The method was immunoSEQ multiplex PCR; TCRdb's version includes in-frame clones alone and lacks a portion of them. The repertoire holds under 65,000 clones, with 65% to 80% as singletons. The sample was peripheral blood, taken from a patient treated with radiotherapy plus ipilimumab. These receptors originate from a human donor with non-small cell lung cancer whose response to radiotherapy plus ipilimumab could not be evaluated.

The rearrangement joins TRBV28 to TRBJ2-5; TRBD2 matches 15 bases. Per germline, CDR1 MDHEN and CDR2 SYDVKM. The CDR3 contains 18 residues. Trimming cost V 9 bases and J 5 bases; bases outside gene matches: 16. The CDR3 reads CARAAPGLAGGPGETQYF. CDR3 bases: TGTGCCAGAGCAGCGCCTGGACTAGCGGGGGGGCCCGGTGAGACCCAGTACTTC.

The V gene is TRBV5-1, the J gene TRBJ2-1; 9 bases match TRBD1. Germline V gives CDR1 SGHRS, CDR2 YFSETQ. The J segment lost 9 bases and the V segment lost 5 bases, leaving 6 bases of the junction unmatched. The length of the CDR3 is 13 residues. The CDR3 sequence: CASRDRGMSEQFF. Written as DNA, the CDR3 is TGCGCCAGCAGGGACAGGGGTATGAGTGAGCAGTTCTTC.

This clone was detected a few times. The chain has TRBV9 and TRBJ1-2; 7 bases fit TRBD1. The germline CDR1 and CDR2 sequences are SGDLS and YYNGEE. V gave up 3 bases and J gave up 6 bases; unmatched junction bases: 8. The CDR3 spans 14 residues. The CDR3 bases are TGTGCCAGCAGCGCGAAACAGGGGAACCATGGCTACACCTTC. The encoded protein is CASSAKQGNHGYTF.

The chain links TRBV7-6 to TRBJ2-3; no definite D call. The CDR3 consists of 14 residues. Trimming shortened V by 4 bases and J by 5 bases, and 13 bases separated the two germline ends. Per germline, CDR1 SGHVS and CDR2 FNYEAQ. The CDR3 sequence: CASSSSPRIDTQYF. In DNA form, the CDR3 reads TGTGCCAGCAGCTCCTCCCCTAGGATAGATACGCAGTATTTT.

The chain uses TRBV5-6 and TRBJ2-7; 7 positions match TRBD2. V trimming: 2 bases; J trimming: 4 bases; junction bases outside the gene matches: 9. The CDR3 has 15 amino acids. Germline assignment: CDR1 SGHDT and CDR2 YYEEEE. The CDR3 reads CASSFRSAGAYEQYF. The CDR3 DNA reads TGTGCCAGCAGCTTCAGGTCGGCGGGAGCGTACGAGCAGTACTTC.

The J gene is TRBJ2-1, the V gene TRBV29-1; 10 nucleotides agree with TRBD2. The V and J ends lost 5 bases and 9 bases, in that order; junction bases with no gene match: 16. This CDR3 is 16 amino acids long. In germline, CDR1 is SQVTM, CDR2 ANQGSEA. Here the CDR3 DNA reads TGCAGCGTTCTCCGACTAGCGGGCCCGGGGGTCGGTGAGCAGTTCTTC. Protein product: CSVLRLAGPGVGEQFF.

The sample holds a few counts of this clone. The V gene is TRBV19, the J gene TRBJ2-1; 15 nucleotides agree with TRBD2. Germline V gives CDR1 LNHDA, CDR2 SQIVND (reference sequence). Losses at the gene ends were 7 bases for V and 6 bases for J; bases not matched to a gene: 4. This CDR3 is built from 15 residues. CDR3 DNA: TGTGCCAGTATAGGACTAGCGGGAGGGCGCAATGAGCAGTTCTTC. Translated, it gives CASIGLAGGRNEQFF.

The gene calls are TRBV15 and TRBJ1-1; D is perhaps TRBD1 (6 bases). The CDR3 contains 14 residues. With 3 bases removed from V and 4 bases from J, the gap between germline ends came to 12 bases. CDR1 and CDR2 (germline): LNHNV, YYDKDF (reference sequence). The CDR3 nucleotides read TGTGCCACCAGCAGTCCCGGACAGTTCACTGAAGCTTTCTTT. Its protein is CATSSPGQFTEAFF.

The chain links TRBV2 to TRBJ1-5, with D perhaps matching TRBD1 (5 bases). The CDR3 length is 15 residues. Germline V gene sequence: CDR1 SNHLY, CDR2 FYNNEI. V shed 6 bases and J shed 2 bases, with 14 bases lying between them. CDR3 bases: TGTGCCAGCAGCCAGGGTCCTCTGGGCAATCAGCCCCAGCATTTT. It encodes CASSQGPLGNQPQHF.

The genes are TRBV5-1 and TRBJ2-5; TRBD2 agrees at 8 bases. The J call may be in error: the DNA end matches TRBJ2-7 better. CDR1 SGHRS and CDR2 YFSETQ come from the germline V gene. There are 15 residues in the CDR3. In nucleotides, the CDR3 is TGCGCCAGCAGCCAAAGCGGGAGTAGGTCCTACGAGCAGTACTTC. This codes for CASSQSGSRSYEQYF.

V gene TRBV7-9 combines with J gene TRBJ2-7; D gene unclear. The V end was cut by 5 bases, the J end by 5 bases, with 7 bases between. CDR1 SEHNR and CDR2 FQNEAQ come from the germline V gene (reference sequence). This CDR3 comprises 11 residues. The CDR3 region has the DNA TGTGCCAGCAGCACAACCAACGAGCAGTACTTC. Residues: CASSTTNEQYF.

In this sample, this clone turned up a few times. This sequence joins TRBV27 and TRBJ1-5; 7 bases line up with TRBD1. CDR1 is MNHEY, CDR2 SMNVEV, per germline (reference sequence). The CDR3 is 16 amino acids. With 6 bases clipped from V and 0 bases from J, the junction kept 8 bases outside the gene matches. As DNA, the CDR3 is TGTGCCAGCAGGGCTAACAGGGGATATAGCAATCAGCCCCAGCATTTT. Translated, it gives CASRANRGYSNQPQHF.

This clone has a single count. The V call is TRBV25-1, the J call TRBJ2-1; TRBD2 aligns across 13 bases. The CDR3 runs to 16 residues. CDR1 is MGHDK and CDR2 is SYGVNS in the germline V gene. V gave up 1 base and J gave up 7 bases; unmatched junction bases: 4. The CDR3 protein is CASSEWTSGGWNEQFF. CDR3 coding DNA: TGTGCCAGCAGTGAATGGACTAGCGGGGGTTGGAATGAGCAGTTCTTC.

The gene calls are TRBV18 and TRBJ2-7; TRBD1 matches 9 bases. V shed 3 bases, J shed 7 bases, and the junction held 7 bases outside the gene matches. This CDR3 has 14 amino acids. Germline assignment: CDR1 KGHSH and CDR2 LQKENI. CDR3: CASSPGQGMREQYF. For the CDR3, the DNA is TGTGCCAGCTCACCGGGACAGGGTATGCGAGAGCAGTACTTC.

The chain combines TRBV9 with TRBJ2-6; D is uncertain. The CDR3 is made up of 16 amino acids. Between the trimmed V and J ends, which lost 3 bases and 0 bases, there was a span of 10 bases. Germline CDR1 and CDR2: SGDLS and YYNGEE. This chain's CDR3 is CASSASGFSGANVLTF. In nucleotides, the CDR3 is TGTGCCAGCAGCGCCTCCGGTTTCTCTGGGGCCAACGTCCTGACTTTC.

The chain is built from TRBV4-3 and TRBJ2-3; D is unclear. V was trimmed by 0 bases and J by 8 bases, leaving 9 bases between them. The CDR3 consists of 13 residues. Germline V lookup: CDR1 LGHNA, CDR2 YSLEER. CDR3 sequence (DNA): TGCGCCAGCAGCCAAGATCTAAGAGGTACGCAGTATTTT. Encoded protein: CASSQDLRGTQYF.

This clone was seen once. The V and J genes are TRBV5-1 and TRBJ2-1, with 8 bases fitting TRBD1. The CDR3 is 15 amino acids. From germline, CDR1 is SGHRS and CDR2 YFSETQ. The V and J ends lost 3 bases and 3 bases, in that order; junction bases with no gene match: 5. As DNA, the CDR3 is TGCGCCAGCAGCTCCCAGGGACAGGTCTACAATGAGCAGTTCTTC. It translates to CASSSQGQVYNEQFF. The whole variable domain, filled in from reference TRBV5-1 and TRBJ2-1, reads KAGVTQTPRYLIKTRGQQVTLSCSPISGHRSVSWYQQTPGQGLQFLFEYFSETQRNKGNFPGRFSGRQFSNSRSEMNVSTLELGDSALYLCASSSQGQVYNEQFFGPGTRLTVL.

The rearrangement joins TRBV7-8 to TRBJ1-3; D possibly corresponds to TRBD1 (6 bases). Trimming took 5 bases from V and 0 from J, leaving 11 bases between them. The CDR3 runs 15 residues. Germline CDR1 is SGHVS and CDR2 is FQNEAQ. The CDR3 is CASSLGTNSGNTIYF. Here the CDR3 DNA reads TGTGCCAGCAGCCTTGGGACAAACTCTGGAAACACCATATATTTT.

This CDR3 is CASSQESGTSGENIQYF. The CDR3 region has the DNA TGTGCCAGCAGCCAAGAGTCCGGGACTAGCGGGGAAAACATTCAGTACTTC. The gene calls are TRBV4-2 and TRBJ2-4; 13 bases line up with TRBD2. The V gene's germline CDR1 is LGHNA and CDR2 YNFKEQ. The CDR3 runs 17 residues. V lost 0 bases, J lost 5 bases, and 4 bases stayed unmatched.

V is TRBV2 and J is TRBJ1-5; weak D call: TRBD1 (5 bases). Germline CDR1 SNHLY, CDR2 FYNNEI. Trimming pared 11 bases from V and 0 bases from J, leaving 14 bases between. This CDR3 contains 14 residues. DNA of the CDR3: TGTGCCTCCACAGGCGCGAATAGCAATCAGCCCCAGCATTTT. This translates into CASTGANSNQPQHF. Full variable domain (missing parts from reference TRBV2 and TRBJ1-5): EPEVTQTPSHQVTQMGQEVILRCVPISNHLYFYWYRQILGQKVEFLVSFYNNEISEKSEIFDDQFSVERPDGSNFTLKIRSTKLEDSAMYFCASTGANSNQPQHFGDGTRLSIL.

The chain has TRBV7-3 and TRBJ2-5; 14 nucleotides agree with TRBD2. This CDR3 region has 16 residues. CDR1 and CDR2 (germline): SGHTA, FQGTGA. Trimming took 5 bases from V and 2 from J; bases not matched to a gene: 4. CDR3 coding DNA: TGTGCCAGCAGCGCTGGACTAGCGGGAGGTCAAGAGACCCAGTACTTC. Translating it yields CASSAGLAGGQETQYF.